This TCR beta chain derives from a study of Graves' ophthalmopathy and Graves' hyperthyroidism. Study-level results: Most clonotypes expanded in thyroid above 0.001 frequency were present in blood too. Discriminating ophthalmopathy from stable hyperthyroidism, a 13-signature model attained a sensitivity of under 90% and a specificity of roughly 81%.

Newly diagnosed hyperthyroidism donors, aged 18 to 65, duration under 2 months. Amplification from RNA transcripts yielded the TCR beta CDR3 regions. Second-round multiplex PCR came after a first-round RT-PCR that employed HTBI primers. From the multiplex PCR reads, TCRdb called clonotypes with MiXCR, one entry per CDR3 protein. The sample shows hundreds of thousands of distinct CDR3 sequences, more than 20% of them seen only once. To note about this clonotype: The antigen remains undetermined.

The specimen was peripheral blood. The sequence derives from a woman aged 18-29 years with stable Graves' hyperthyroidism.

The CDR3 sequence: CASSLVPRDGGTEAFF. The CDR3 nucleotides read TGCGCCAGCAGCTTGGTACCGAGAGATGGGGGCACTGAAGCTTTCTTT. The V and J genes are TRBV5-1 and TRBJ1-1; D possibly corresponds to TRBD1 (5 bases). Trimming left V 0 bases short and J 4 bases short, with 16 bases between. The CDR3 is 16 amino acids. Germline lookup yields CDR1 SGHRS and CDR2 YFSETQ.